These 15 T cell receptor beta chains came from one sample sequenced in a study of cytomegalovirus exposure and HLA in healthy donors. With 60 Vbeta and 13 Jbeta primers, the PCR was carried out. Clones were sequenced by immunoSEQ multiplex PCR, and TCRdb holds only the in-frame ones, with some missing. Of 180,000 or so clones listed, 60% to 80% are singletons. The sample was PBMCs. The receptors were sampled from a woman in her forties in good health and CMV-seropositive.

This rearrangement joins TRBV6-6 to TRBJ2-3, with 8 positions matching TRBD2. CDR1 and CDR2 from the germline V gene are MNHNY and SVGAGI (reference sequence). V lost 6 bases to trimming and J lost 4 bases; unmatched junction nucleotides: 9. The CDR3 contains 15 residues. CDR3 sequence (DNA): TGTGCCAGCAGCCCGGGACTAGTGGTGGCAGATACGCAGTATTTT. Its protein is CASSPGLVVADTQYF.

This clone showed up just a few times. This sequence joins TRBV6-1 and TRBJ2-1; TRBD2 matches 11 bases. Trimming removed 1 base from V and 3 bases from J; junction bases left unmatched: 2. This CDR3 has 16 residues. Germline V gives CDR1 MNHNS, CDR2 SASEGT. CDR3 amino acids: CASSEGLAGLYNEQFF. As DNA, the CDR3 is TGTGCCAGCAGTGAAGGACTAGCGGGGCTCTACAATGAGCAGTTCTTC.

This clone was picked up a small number of times. This sequence joins TRBV19 and TRBJ2-6; D unclear. The CDR3 spans 16 residues. The V end lost 2 bases, the J end lost 0 bases, and 8 bases lay between the germline ends. The germline CDR1 and CDR2 sequences are LNHDA and SQIVND (reference sequence). As DNA, the CDR3 is TGTGCCAGTAGTATACCGCCGGTCTCTGGGGCCAACGTCCTGACTTTC. As protein: CASSIPPVSGANVLTF.

The chain has TRBV28 and TRBJ1-1; D unclear. The CDR3 spans 16 residues. The germline V and J ends were trimmed by 6 bases and 4 bases, with 21 bases remaining between them. Germline CDR1 reads MDHEN; CDR2 reads SYDVKM. The CDR3 nucleotides read TGTGCCAGCAGCACTTTCTCCCTCTTTAGTGGCACTGAAGCTTTCTTT. Its translation: CASSTFSLFSGTEAFF.

The gene calls are TRBV4-1 and TRBJ1-3; D gene uncertain. V lost 0 bases to trimming and J lost 3 bases, with 15 bases between them. Germline V gene data show CDR1 as MGHRA and CDR2 as YSYEKL. The CDR3 covers 17 residues. The CDR3 loop reads CASSQDHYAGFGNTIYF. CDR3 coding DNA: TGCGCCAGCAGCCAAGATCATTACGCGGGGTTTGGAAACACCATATATTTT.

V is TRBV19 and J is TRBJ1-2, with TRBD1 as a possible D gene (5 bases). This CDR3 spans 15 amino acids. The ends were cut back, 3 bases at V and 0 bases at J, with 11 bases in the middle. Germline CDR1 reads LNHDA; CDR2 reads SQIVND (reference sequence). The CDR3 coding sequence is TGTGCCAGTAGTATCACAGGAACAACTAACTATGGCTACACCTTC. Encoded protein: CASSITGTTNYGYTF.

The sample holds a few counts of this clone. This chain joins TRBV5-1 and TRBJ1-2; D is possibly TRBD1 (5 bases). V dropped 3 bases and J dropped 2 bases, with 11 bases sitting between them. The CDR3 runs to 14 residues. Germline CDR1 and CDR2: SGHRS and YFSETQ. In nucleotides, the CDR3 is TGCGCCAGCAGCTCAGTTCGACAGAACTATGGCTACACCTTC. It translates to CASSSVRQNYGYTF.

This clone was seen once. This chain joins TRBV7-8 and TRBJ2-3; no definite D call. Germline CDR1 is SGHVS and CDR2 is FQNEAQ. This CDR3 is 13 amino acids long. Trimming shortened V by 7 bases and J by 2 bases, and 10 bases separated the two germline ends. In DNA, the CDR3 is TGTGCCAGCAAATTCAGCGACACAGATACGCAGTATTTT. Protein: CASKFSDTDTQYF.

This clone was seen once. The CDR3 is CASSLLWGTSYEQYF. The CDR3 DNA is TGTGCCAGCAGCTTATTGTGGGGCACCTCCTACGAGCAGTACTTC. The rearrangement links TRBV11-2 to TRBJ2-7, with D possibly matching TRBD1 (5 bases). Germline-derived CDR1 and CDR2 are SGHAT and FQNNGV. This CDR3 is built from 15 residues. V was shortened by 2 bases and J by 0 bases, with 11 bases between the two germline ends.

Concerning this clone itself: Within the sample, other DNA sequences also encode this same CDR3. The chain uses TRBV29-1 and TRBJ2-7; tentatively, D is TRBD1 (5 bases). Per germline, CDR1 SQVTM and CDR2 ANQGSEA. The CDR3 covers 13 residues. V was clipped by 2 bases and J by 4 bases, with 12 bases between them. CDR3 sequence (DNA): TGCAGCGTTGAATCCGACAGCTCTTACGAGCAGTACTTC. It encodes CSVESDSSYEQYF.

This clone was observed once. The chain uses TRBV5-1 and TRBJ2-1, with D possibly being TRBD1 (6 bases). Trimming removed 6 bases at V and 7 bases at J, with 20 bases between. Germline loops: CDR1 SGHRS, CDR2 YFSETQ. The CDR3 runs 15 residues. In DNA form, the CDR3 reads TGCGCCAGCAAAAAAACGGTCCAGGGGCTAAATGAGCAGTTCTTC. This codes for CASKKTVQGLNEQFF.

The V gene is TRBV9, the J gene TRBJ2-2; the match to TRBD1 covers 10 bases. Germline CDR1 SGDLS, CDR2 YYNGEE. This CDR3 region has 14 residues. The V segment lost 3 bases and the J segment 5 bases; nucleotides outside the gene matches: 1. The CDR3 here is CASSGQGATGELFF. In nucleotides, the CDR3 is TGTGCCAGCAGCGGACAGGGGGCGACCGGGGAGCTGTTTTTT.

Comment on this clone: The identical CDR3 is also encoded by other nucleotide sequences in the sample. The CDR3 nucleotides read TGTGCCAGCAGCTCTCCGGGAGGACGCTCCACAGATACGCAGTATTTT. This gives the protein CASSSPGGRSTDTQYF. The chain uses TRBV5-4 and TRBJ2-3; 7 bases match TRBD2. Germline V CDR1 and CDR2: SGHNT, YYREEE (reference sequence). The trim removed 3 bases at V and 2 bases at J, leaving 9 bases unmatched. CDR3 length: 16 amino acids.

The CDR3 protein is CASKENADYEQYF. The CDR3 region has the DNA TGTGCCAGCAAGGAGAACGCCGACTACGAGCAGTACTTC. This chain connects TRBV6-1 to TRBJ2-7; D is uncertain. The germline V gene has CDR1 MNHNS and CDR2 SASEGT. Trimming took off 7 bases at V and 3 bases at J, with 13 bases between the two ends. CDR3 length equals 13 residues.

The V and J genes are TRBV6-5 and TRBJ2-7; no definite D call. Germline CDR1 is MNHEY and CDR2 is SVGAGI. With 5 bases removed from V and 4 bases from J, the gap between germline ends came to 12 bases. The CDR3 is 13 residues long. The CDR3 is CASSEASPYEQYF. DNA for the CDR3: TGTGCCAGCAGTGAAGCATCCCCTTACGAGCAGTACTTC.